What follows are 16 T cell receptor beta chains derived from one specimen sequenced in a study of T cells in tuberculosis. Thawed, overnight-rested PBMC were stained with GMM-loaded CD1B tetramer, viability dye and anti-CD3, then sorted. CD1B tetramers were loaded with Rhodococcus equi-derived C32 glucose monomycolate. The table came from immunoSEQ multiplex PCR; TCRdb's copy has only in-frame clones and leaves some out. This sample has approximately 59,000 clones, with 80% to 85% found just once. The source material was CD1b-GMM tetramer-negative cells sorted from PBMCs. The receptors were gathered from an adult woman with latent tuberculosis.

The chain recombines TRBV11-2 with TRBJ2-7; unclear D gene. CDR3 length equals 12 residues. Looked up from germline, CDR1 is SGHAT and CDR2 is FQNNGV. Between the trimmed V and J ends, which lost 3 bases and 7 bases, there was a span of 10 bases. As DNA, the CDR3 is TGTGCCAGCAGCTTTGAGGTTACGGAGCAGTACTTC. Its translation: CASSFEVTEQYF.

The chain recombines TRBV6-5 with TRBJ2-3, with 9 bases that match TRBD1. CDR1 is MNHEY and CDR2 is SVGAGI in the germline V gene. Germline trimming cut 6 bases from V and 2 bases from J; bases unmatched to any gene: 6. This CDR3 contains 15 residues. CDR3 DNA: TGTGCCAGCAGACCGGACAGGGGCTCCACAGATACGCAGTATTTT. This gives the protein CASRPDRGSTDTQYF.

The chain uses TRBV7-8 and TRBJ2-2; 8 positions match TRBD2. Trimming removed 0 bases from V and 4 bases from J; junction bases left unmatched: 4. The CDR3 runs 16 residues. From germline, CDR1 is SGHVS and CDR2 FQNEAQ. The CDR3 loop is CASSLALAGVTGELFF. The CDR3 DNA reads as TGTGCCAGCAGCTTAGCCCTAGCGGGTGTCACCGGGGAGCTGTTTTTT. Full variable domain (rest looked up from reference TRBV7-8 and TRBJ2-2): GAGVSQSPRYKVAKRGQDVALRCDPISGHVSLFWYQQALGQGPEFLTYFQNEAQLDKSGLPSDRFFAERPEGSVSTLKIQRTQQEDSAVYLCASSLALAGVTGELFFGEGSRLTVL.

CDR3 protein: CASSPRDGTVQETQYF. The DNA for the CDR3 is TGTGCCAGCTCACCAAGAGACGGGACAGTCCAAGAGACCCAGTACTTC. J is TRBJ2-5 and V is TRBV18; 7 bases match TRBD1. Germline V CDR1 and CDR2: KGHSH, LQKENI. The V gene end was trimmed by 2 bases and the J gene end by 1 base; junction bases not matched to a gene: 7. The CDR3 covers 16 residues.

This chain connects TRBV6-6 to TRBJ1-1; D may be TRBD1 (5 bases). The CDR3 runs 13 residues. Trimming removed 8 bases from V and 5 bases from J, with 15 bases in between. Germline V gives CDR1 MNHNY, CDR2 SVGAGI (reference sequence). The DNA for the CDR3 is TGTGCCAGCCATACACGGGGGGGGACTGAAGCTTTCTTT. Translated, it gives CASHTRGGTEAFF.

CDR3 in DNA: TGTGCCAGCAGTGAAGAGTCCGGGGATGGCTACACCTTC. It encodes CASSEESGDGYTF. The V call is TRBV6-5, the J call TRBJ1-2; D unresolved. Trimming removed 5 bases at V and 6 bases at J, with 13 bases between. This CDR3 has 13 amino acids. Germline CDR1 is MNHEY and CDR2 is SVGAGI.

The genes are TRBV6-5 and TRBJ2-3; no reliable D call. Trimming pared 2 bases from V and 0 bases from J, leaving 12 bases between. This CDR3 has 16 residues. Germline V gene sequence: CDR1 MNHEY, CDR2 SVGAGI. The CDR3 spells CASSYDSISSTDTQYF. CDR3 in DNA: TGTGCCAGCAGTTACGATAGCATTTCTAGCACAGATACGCAGTATTTT.

This chain joins TRBV11-1 and TRBJ2-3, with D possibly being TRBD2 (5 bases). V was trimmed by 3 bases and J by 2 bases, leaving 12 bases between them. Germline values: CDR1 SGHAT, CDR2 FQDESV (reference sequence). The CDR3 runs to 15 residues. The DNA of the CDR3 is TGTGCCAGCAGCTTGACTCTCCGGGACACAGATACGCAGTATTTT. Protein product: CASSLTLRDTDTQYF.

In nucleotides, the CDR3 is TGTGCCAGCACCTCCGTGGGGGGGGGCCGTCCCCCCTACAATGAGCAGTTCTTC. Protein product: CASTSVGGGRPPYNEQFF. The J gene is TRBJ2-1, the V gene TRBV2; TRBD2 might be the D (7 bases). Germline values: CDR1 SNHLY, CDR2 FYNNEI. V gave up 7 bases and J gave up 2 bases, with 24 bases separating them. This CDR3 comprises 18 residues.

V and J are TRBV4-2 and TRBJ1-2; unclear D gene. Germline V gene sequence: CDR1 LGHNA, CDR2 YNFKEQ. V gave up 4 bases and J gave up 4 bases, with 10 bases separating them. The CDR3 is 13 residues long. CDR3 loop: CASSRRGFYGYTF. DNA of the CDR3: TGTGCCAGCAGCCGTCGAGGGTTCTATGGCTACACCTTC.

The CDR3 region is CASSDSTGAGANEKLFF. In DNA, the CDR3 is TGTGCCAGCAGTGATTCTACAGGGGCCGGGGCTAATGAAAAACTGTTTTTT. The chain employs TRBV6-1 and TRBJ1-4, with 7 bases that match TRBD1. The CDR3 has 17 residues. Germline V CDR1 and CDR2: MNHNS, SASEGT. V lost 3 bases to trimming and J lost 3 bases; unmatched junction nucleotides: 10.

This chain joins TRBV4-2 and TRBJ1-5, with 7 bases matching TRBD1. Trimming took 4 bases from V and 6 from J; bases not matched to a gene: 12. The CDR3 has 16 residues. Per germline, CDR1 LGHNA and CDR2 YNFKEQ. The chain's CDR3 is CASSPTGTVVGQPQHF. The CDR3 DNA is TGTGCCAGCAGCCCCACCGGGACAGTGGTGGGTCAGCCCCAGCATTTT.

The genes are TRBV19 and TRBJ2-1; 10 bases map to TRBD1. V was pared by 5 bases and J by 7 bases, with 8 bases of the junction left unmatched. Germline CDR1 is LNHDA and CDR2 is SQIVND (reference sequence). This CDR3 has 15 amino acids. The CDR3 coding sequence is TGTGCCAGTAGTCCGCGGACAGGGGGGAGGAATGAGCAGTTCTTC. This gives the protein CASSPRTGGRNEQFF. Full variable domain (outside the CDR3, taken from reference TRBV19 and TRBJ2-1): DGGITQSPKYLFRKEGQNVTLSCEQNLNHDAMYWYRQDPGQGLRLIYYSQIVNDFQKGDIAEGYSVSREKKESFPLTVTSAQKNPTAFYLCASSPRTGGRNEQFFGPGTRLTVL.

This sequence joins TRBV25-1 and TRBJ1-4; D possibly corresponds to TRBD1 (5 bases). CDR1 is MGHDK and CDR2 is SYGVNS in the germline V gene. Trimming stripped 4 bases from V and 8 bases from J, with 17 bases between. This CDR3 contains 15 residues. CDR3 in amino acids: CASSGSGTGGEKLFF. The CDR3 DNA follows: TGTGCCAGCAGTGGATCCGGGACGGGGGGGGAAAAACTGTTTTTT.

This clone was recorded only once. V and J are TRBV6-1 and TRBJ1-5; D not resolved. CDR1 and CDR2 from the germline V gene are MNHNS and SASEGT. V was trimmed by 6 bases and J by 7 bases, leaving 10 bases between them. This CDR3 is built from 12 residues. The CDR3 DNA sequence: TGTGCCAGCAGGGATTGGGCCCAGCCCCAGCATTTT. Amino acids: CASRDWAQPQHF.

The chain joins TRBV10-3 to TRBJ2-1; possible D gene TRBD2, 5 bases. This CDR3 contains 14 residues. Trimming took 11 bases from V and 4 from J, leaving 18 bases between them. The V gene's germline CDR1 is ENHRY and CDR2 SYGVKD. This chain's CDR3 is CAVGVGIGYNEQFF. The CDR3 DNA follows: TGTGCCGTCGGGGTGGGGATCGGTTACAATGAGCAGTTCTTC.